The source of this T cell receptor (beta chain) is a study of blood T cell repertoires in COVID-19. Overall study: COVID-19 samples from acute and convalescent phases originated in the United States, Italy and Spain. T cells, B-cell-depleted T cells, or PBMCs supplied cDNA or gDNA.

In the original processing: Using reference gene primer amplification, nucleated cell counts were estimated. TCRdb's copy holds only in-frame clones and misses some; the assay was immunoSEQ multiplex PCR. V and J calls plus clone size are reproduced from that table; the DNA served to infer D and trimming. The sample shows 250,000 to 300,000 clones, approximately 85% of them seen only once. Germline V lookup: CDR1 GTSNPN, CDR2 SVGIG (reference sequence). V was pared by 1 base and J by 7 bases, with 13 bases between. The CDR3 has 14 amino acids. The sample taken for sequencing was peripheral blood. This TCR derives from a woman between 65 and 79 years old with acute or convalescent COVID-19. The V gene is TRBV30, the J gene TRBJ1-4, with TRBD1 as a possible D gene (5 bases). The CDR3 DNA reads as TGTGCCTGGAGTGGCCTGGGGGGGGGTGAAAAACTGTTTTTT. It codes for CAWSGLGGGEKLFF.